These T cell receptor beta chains were read from a single sample in a study of shared T cell receptors in the human thymus. Using immunoSEQ multiplex PCR, the repertoire was profiled, and TCRdb retains in-frame clones only, with some absent. The table has about 400,000 clones, 85% to 95% seen once. The specimen was thymocytes. These receptors all stem from a human donor. Both conserved end residues are part of each CDR3. A D gene is named only where the DNA matches it firmly. Clone size is shown for a subset of rows, as once, few, many or a class of expanded clone.

v_gene	d_gene	len	abundance	j_gene	CDR3aa	CDR3nt
TRBV6-1	TRBD1	16	NA	TRBJ1-1	CASSEKGDRADTEAFF	TGTGCCAGCAGTGAAAAAGGGGACAGGGCGGACACTGAAGCTTTCTTT
TRBV7-8	NA	15	NA	TRBJ2-1	CASSGEGRPHNEQFF	TGTGCCAGCAGCGGCGAGGGGAGGCCCCACAATGAGCAGTTCTTC
TRBV2	NA	15	NA	TRBJ2-7	CASLARRGDTYEQYF	TGTGCCAGCCTGGCCCGGCGAGGTGATACCTACGAGCAGTACTTC
TRBV28	TRBD2	11	NA	TRBJ2-7	CASSHRDYRLF	TGTGCCAGCAGTCACCGGGACTACCGCCTCTTC
TRBV2	TRBD1	13	NA	TRBJ2-3	CAGEDRGPDTQYF	TGTGCCGGCGAGGACAGGGGCCCGGATACGCAGTATTTT
TRBV6-1	NA	14	NA	TRBJ2-4	CASSEEGSKNIQYF	TGTGCCAGCAGTGAAGAGGGCTCCAAAAACATTCAGTACTTC
TRBV28	NA	14	NA	TRBJ2-7	CASSLGVGDYEQYF	TGTGCCAGCAGTTTGGGGGTAGGGGACTACGAGCAGTACTTC
TRBV28	NA	15	once	TRBJ2-7	CASSGGGLRSYEQYF	TGTGCCAGCAGCGGCGGAGGCCTACGCTCCTACGAGCAGTACTTC
TRBV5-8	NA	14	NA	TRBJ1-3	CASSSTEGRNTIYF	TGTGCCAGCAGCTCGACTGAAGGGAGAAACACCATATATTTT
TRBV7-2	NA	15	NA	TRBJ2-7	CASSQDGEDLYEQYF	TGTGCCAGCAGCCAAGATGGGGAGGATTTGTACGAGCAGTACTTC
TRBV14	NA	16	NA	TRBJ1-4	CASSQVSGPAGEKLFF	TGTGCCAGCAGCCAAGTTAGTGGGCCGGCGGGGGAAAAACTGTTTTTT
TRBV11-3	TRBD2	17	NA	TRBJ2-1	CASSLGKTSGSDNEQFF	TGTGCCAGCAGCTTAGGGAAGACTAGCGGGAGTGACAATGAGCAGTTCTTC
TRBV7-9	TRBD1	13	NA	TRBJ2-5	CASSPPGGETQYF	TGTGCCAGCAGCCCCCCAGGGGGAGAGACCCAGTACTTC
TRBV9	TRBD2	18	NA	TRBJ2-1	CASSVLAGETLSYNEQFF	TGTGCCAGCAGCGTGCTAGCGGGAGAGACCCTTAGCTACAATGAGCAGTTCTTC
TRBV9	NA	13	NA	TRBJ2-5	CASSVAEQETQYF	TGTGCCAGCAGCGTAGCAGAACAAGAGACCCAGTACTTC
TRBV6-5	NA	16	NA	TRBJ1-5	CASSCNRDNENQPQHF	TGTGCCAGCAGTTGTAACCGGGACAATGAGAACCAGCCCCAGCATTTT
TRBV30	NA	18	NA	TRBJ2-7	CAWSPTPLGHSENYEQYF	TGTGCCTGGAGTCCGACCCCCCTGGGACACTCCGAAAACTACGAGCAGTACTTC
TRBV27	NA	13	NA	TRBJ2-7	CASSSTRSGEQYF	TGTGCCAGCAGCTCCACCCGCTCGGGAGAGCAGTACTTC
TRBV13	TRBD1	12	few	TRBJ1-1	CASSPGQGGAFF	TGTGCCAGCAGCCCGGGACAGGGAGGAGCTTTCTTT
TRBV15	NA	15	NA	TRBJ1-5	CATSRDFGPHQPQHF	TGTGCCACCAGCAGAGATTTTGGGCCCCATCAGCCCCAGCATTTT
TRBV19	NA	15	NA	TRBJ1-3	CASSGRHDSGNTIYF	TGTGCCAGTAGTGGACGCCACGACTCTGGAAACACCATATATTTT
TRBV20-1	NA	8	NA	TRBJ2-3	CSAHTQYF	TGCAGTGCCCACACGCAGTATTTT
TRBV15	NA	15	few	TRBJ1-1	CATSRDLAENTEAFF	TGTGCCACCAGCAGAGATCTCGCAGAGAACACTGAAGCTTTCTTT
TRBV5-8	NA	15	NA	TRBJ2-3	CASSLAPPGTDTQYF	TGTGCCAGCAGCTTGGCCCCTCCGGGCACAGATACGCAGTATTTT
TRBV29-1	TRBD1	13	NA	TRBJ2-7	CSALTGRSYEQYF	TGCAGCGCTCTGACAGGGCGTAGCTACGAGCAGTACTTC
TRBV2	TRBD2	16	NA	TRBJ2-5	CASSERSGRAGETQYF	TGTGCCAGCAGTGAGCGTAGCGGGAGGGCCGGGGAGACCCAGTACTTC
TRBV21-1	NA	12	once	TRBJ2-7	CASSKREYEQYF	TGTGCCAGCAGCAAGCGAGAATACGAGCAGTACTTC
TRBV18	TRBD2	15	NA	TRBJ2-1	CASSPLLAGANEQFF	TGTGCCAGCTCACCCTTACTAGCGGGAGCCAATGAGCAGTTCTTC
TRBV11-3	TRBD1	17	NA	TRBJ2-5	CASSLGDRGTFQETQYF	TGTGCCAGCAGCTTAGGGGACAGGGGAACCTTCCAAGAGACCCAGTACTTC
TRBV7-9	NA	13	NA	TRBJ2-1	CASSLVSYNEQFF	TGTGCCAGCAGCTTGGTGAGCTACAATGAGCAGTTCTTC
TRBV6-1	NA	13	once	TRBJ1-4	CASSGTTNEKLFF	TGTGCCAGCAGCGGGACAACTAATGAAAAACTGTTTTTT
TRBV19	NA	14	NA	TRBJ1-2	CASSTSRGNYGYTF	TGTGCCAGTAGTACTTCGAGGGGCAACTATGGCTACACCTTC
TRBV2	TRBD1	14	NA	TRBJ2-7	CASRTGGVSYEQYF	TGTGCCAGCAGGACAGGGGGCGTATCCTACGAGCAGTACTTC
TRBV6-5	TRBD1	16	NA	TRBJ1-4	CASSYRQGATNEKLFF	TGTGCCAGCAGCTACCGACAGGGGGCAACTAATGAAAAACTGTTTTTT
TRBV27	NA	14	NA	TRBJ2-2	CASSFRPLTGELFF	TGTGCCAGCAGTTTTCGGCCTCTCACCGGGGAGCTGTTTTTT
TRBV15	TRBD2	18	NA	TRBJ2-7	CATSKDLSIAGGPYEQYF	TGTGCCACCAGCAAGGACTTAAGTATAGCGGGAGGGCCCTACGAGCAGTACTTC
TRBV28	NA	11	NA	TRBJ2-1	CASKIYNEQFF	TGTGCCAGCAAGATTTACAATGAGCAGTTCTTC
TRBV10-3	NA	16	NA	TRBJ1-2	CATLMRSAGEYYGYTF	TGTGCCACCCTTATGAGATCGGCAGGGGAATACTATGGCTACACCTTC
TRBV15	NA	17	NA	TRBJ1-3	CATSRDDDPASGNTIYF	TGTGCCACCAGCAGAGATGACGACCCGGCCTCTGGAAACACCATATATTTT
TRBV27	NA	13	NA	TRBJ2-1	CATHPGLHNEQFF	TGTGCCACACACCCGGGACTCCACAATGAGCAGTTCTTC
TRBV28	NA	17	NA	TRBJ2-3	CASRSWAQPISTDTQYF	TGTGCCAGCAGATCCTGGGCCCAGCCCATTAGCACAGATACGCAGTATTTT
TRBV19	NA	16	NA	TRBJ1-1	CASSTRDGTLNTEAFF	TGTGCCAGTAGTACAAGGGACGGCACCTTGAACACTGAAGCTTTCTTT
TRBV28	NA	15	NA	TRBJ1-2	CASSRDDSLLYGYTF	TGTGCCAGCAGTAGAGACGACAGCTTACTATATGGCTACACCTTC
TRBV11-2	TRBD2	15	NA	TRBJ2-7	CASSLELAGHYEQYF	TGTGCCAGCAGCTTAGAGTTAGCGGGACACTACGAGCAGTACTTC
TRBV27	TRBD2	14	NA	TRBJ2-1	CASSPAGTTHEQFF	TGTGCCAGCAGTCCTGCCGGGACTACTCATGAGCAGTTCTTC
TRBV9	TRBD1	16	NA	TRBJ2-7	CASSSNPGTGVYEQYF	TGTGCCAGCAGCTCAAATCCCGGGACAGGGGTCTACGAGCAGTACTTC
TRBV5-4	TRBD1	17	NA	TRBJ2-1	CASSNRDRQPAYNEQFF	TGTGCCAGCAGCAACCGGGACAGGCAACCCGCCTACAATGAGCAGTTCTTC
TRBV14	NA	13	NA	TRBJ2-7	CASSHGRGYEQYF	TGTGCCAGCAGCCATGGCAGGGGCTACGAGCAGTACTTC
TRBV14	NA	15	NA	TRBJ2-2	CASSQSKGYTGELFF	TGTGCCAGCAGCCAAAGTAAGGGCTACACCGGGGAGCTGTTTTTT
TRBV7-2	NA	19	NA	TRBJ2-7	CASSSPLSRSRGGDYEQYF	TGTGCCAGCAGCTCCCCATTATCCCGAAGCCGGGGAGGTGATTACGAGCAGTACTTC
TRBV6-1	NA	12	NA	TRBJ1-4	CASSGTNEKLFF	TGTGCCAGCAGTGGGACAAACGAAAAACTGTTTTTT
TRBV7-9	NA	9	NA	TRBJ1-2	CASSPHYTF	TGTGCCAGCAGCCCCCACTACACCTTC